The rows below give T cell receptor beta chains drawn from one sample of a study of T cells in Graves' hyperthyroidism and ophthalmopathy. TCRdb ran MiXCR on the multiplex PCR reads and lists one entry per CDR3 protein. The table lists 250,000 to 300,000 distinct CDR3 sequences, about 14% of them singletons. Sequenced input: blood. These receptors were collected from a woman aged 25 to 45 with Graves' hyperthyroidism that later progressed to Graves' ophthalmopathy. The CDR3 runs from the conserved cysteine through the conserved F or W. A D gene is named only where the DNA matches it firmly. Not every row has a clone size; where given, it reads once, few, many or a size class.

abundance	v_gene	j_gene	d_gene	CDR3nt	CDR3aa
many	TRBV27	TRBJ2-2	TRBD2	TGTGCCAGCAGTCCACTAGCGGGGCAAGTCGGGGAGCTGTTTTTT	CASSPLAGQVGELFF
many	TRBV4-1	TRBJ2-7	TRBD1	TGCGCCAGCAGCCAAGAATCGTGGACAGGGGGATATTGGGAGCAGTACTTC	CASSQESWTGGYWEQYF
NA	TRBV15	TRBJ2-1	TRBD2	TGTGCCACCAGCAGGGCGAATAGCGGGAGGACCAACTACAATGAGCAGTTCTTC	CATSRANSGRTNYNEQFF
many	TRBV7-7	TRBJ2-5	NA	TGTGCTAGCAGCTTAGCTCAAGGGGGAGGTCAAGAGACCCAGTACTTC	CASSLAQGGGQETQYF
many	TRBV13	TRBJ2-1	NA	TGTGCCAGCAGCCTACTAGCTCATGAGCAGTTCTTC	CASSLLAHEQFF
many	TRBV4-1	TRBJ2-5	NA	TGCGCCAGCAGCCAACCCGGCGGGCTACAAGAGACCCAGTACTTC	CASSQPGGLQETQYF
many	TRBV6-5	TRBJ2-3	NA	TGTGCCAGCAGTTACCGGGAGTTCACAGATACGCAGTATTTT	CASSYREFTDTQYF
few	TRBV9	TRBJ2-2	TRBD1	TGTGCCAGCAGAAGGGACAGACTCACCGGGGAGCTGTTTTTT	CASRRDRLTGELFF
NA	TRBV19	TRBJ2-5	TRBD2	TGTGCCAGTAGTTCGGGACTAGCGGGAAAAGAGACCCAGTACTTC	CASSSGLAGKETQYF
many	TRBV20-1	TRBJ2-4	NA	TGCAGTGCTAGAGATCCCAGGGCGGGAACGGAAAACATTCAGTACTTC	CSARDPRAGTENIQYF
many	TRBV28	TRBJ2-7	NA	TGTGCCATAGCGGCCCCAAGCTCCTACGAGCAGTACTTC	CAIAAPSSYEQYF
many	TRBV28	TRBJ2-7	NA	TGTGCCAGCAGTTTAAGGCCGCTCGGGGGGCGGAGCTCCTACGAGCAGTACTTC	CASSLRPLGGRSSYEQYF
many	TRBV11-2	TRBJ2-1	TRBD1	TGTGCCAGCAGCTGGACCGGGACAGCTCTCAATGAGCAGTTCTTC	CASSWTGTALNEQFF
many	TRBV30	TRBJ1-2	NA	TGTGCCTGGAGTGAACTGATGAGCTACACCTTC	CAWSELMSYTF
many	TRBV13	TRBJ2-1	TRBD2	TGTGCCAGCAGCTCGCCTAGCGGACCCTACAATGAGCAGTTCTTC	CASSSPSGPYNEQFF
few	TRBV14	TRBJ1-1	NA	TGTGCCAGCAGCCTAAAACCCGACAGATCCGAAGCTTTCTTT	CASSLKPDRSEAFF
many	TRBV12-3/TRBV12-4	TRBJ1-5	NA	TGTGCCAGCAGTTGGGCTTCGACTCAGCCCCAGCATTTT	CASSWASTQPQHF
many	TRBV27	TRBJ1-2	NA	TGTGCCAGCTACCCCCTGAGGGGGGGAACGGGCTACACCTTC	CASYPLRGGTGYTF
few	TRBV29-1	TRBJ1-2	NA	TGCAGCGTTGAGGGGCTCGGCGGCTACACCTTC	CSVEGLGGYTF
NA	TRBV24-1	TRBJ2-2	TRBD2	TGTGCCACCAGTGGTACTAGCGGGAGTACCGGGGAGCTGTTTTTT	CATSGTSGSTGELFF
many	TRBV28	TRBJ1-2	NA	TGTGCCAGCAGTTCGCACAGGGAGGGCTATGGCTACACCTTC	CASSSHREGYGYTF
many	TRBV2	TRBJ2-2	TRBD1	TGTGCCAGCAGGGGACAGGGGGGAACCGGGGAGCTGTTTTTT	CASRGQGGTGELFF
many	TRBV27	TRBJ1-2	TRBD1	TGTGCCAGCAGTTTAACAGGGGGTCATGGCTACACCTTC	CASSLTGGHGYTF
NA	TRBV18	TRBJ2-5	NA	TGTGCCAGCTCACCGACAATAAATCCTTTGGAGACCCAGTACTTC	CASSPTINPLETQYF
many	TRBV7-9	TRBJ2-5	NA	TGTGCCAGCAGCTTGGCGGGCGCGGAGACCCAGTACTTC	CASSLAGAETQYF
many	TRBV7-2	TRBJ1-6	NA	TGTGCCAGCAGCTTTGGGACATTCTATAATTCACCCCTCCACTTT	CASSFGTFYNSPLHF
NA	TRBV5-1	TRBJ1-1	NA	TGCGCCAGCAGCTTGGTATTTCGGGGGTCCGTGAACACTGAAGCTTTCTTT	CASSLVFRGSVNTEAFF
few	TRBV6-1	TRBJ2-7	TRBD2	TGTGCCAGCACCCTTCCCGGACGGGAGGGGTCCTACGAGCAGTACTTC	CASTLPGREGSYEQYF
few	TRBV25-1	TRBJ1-1	NA	TGTGCCAGCAGTGAATTGCAGAACACTGAAGCTTTCTTT	CASSELQNTEAFF
many	TRBV6-1	TRBJ2-1	NA	TGTGCCAGCAGGGTCAGCAATGAGCAGTTCTTC	CASRVSNEQFF
many	TRBV5-1	TRBJ1-2	TRBD1	TGCGCCAGCAGCTTTTTGGGACAGTACTATGGCTACACCTTC	CASSFLGQYYGYTF
many	TRBV12-3/TRBV12-4	TRBJ1-2	TRBD1	TGTGCCAGCAAACCCGGACAGGGTAACTATGGCTACACCTTC	CASKPGQGNYGYTF
NA	TRBV20-1	TRBJ1-2	TRBD1	TGCAGTGCTAGAGATCAACAGGGGGCGATGTATGGCTACACCTTC	CSARDQQGAMYGYTF
many	TRBV15	TRBJ2-7	TRBD1	TGTGCCACCAGCAGAGCCCCACGGACAGGGTACGAGCAGTACTTC	CATSRAPRTGYEQYF
many	TRBV14	TRBJ2-1	NA	TGTGCCAGCAGCCAAGGAAGCGGCGCGGACCCCTACAATGAGCAGTTCTTC	CASSQGSGADPYNEQFF
many	TRBV5-1	TRBJ2-2	TRBD1	TGCGCCAGCAGCGAAACAGGGGGGAACACCGGGGAGCTGTTTTTT	CASSETGGNTGELFF
many	TRBV7-8	TRBJ1-5	NA	TGTGCCAGCAGCTTAGCGTTGCGGGGTGGAGGCAATCAGCCCCAGCATTTT	CASSLALRGGGNQPQHF
many	TRBV3-1	TRBJ2-7	NA	TGTGCCAGCAGCCAACAGTTAGGAGGATACGAGCAGTACTTC	CASSQQLGGYEQYF
many	TRBV2	TRBJ1-1	NA	TGTGCCAGCAAGGTGGCCGTCTCGGCCACTGAAGCTTTCTTT	CASKVAVSATEAFF
many	TRBV30	TRBJ2-3	NA	TGTGCCTGGAGTTGGGATACCGGGACCTCAGATACGCAGTATTTT	CAWSWDTGTSDTQYF
many	TRBV28	TRBJ1-1	NA	TGTGCCAGCATAGGAGGAATGAACACTGAAGCTTTCTTT	CASIGGMNTEAFF
NA	TRBV27	TRBJ2-7	NA	TGTGCCAGCAGCTACGCCCACAGGGCCTACGAGCAGTACTTC	CASSYAHRAYEQYF
many	TRBV20-1	TRBJ2-6	NA	TGCAGTGCTCGGGACTCGGAAAGGGTCGGGGCCAACGTCCTGACTTTC	CSARDSERVGANVLTF
many	TRBV27	TRBJ1-5	TRBD1	TGTGCCAGCAGACAGGGGTTAGGCAATCAGCCCCAGCATTTT	CASRQGLGNQPQHF
NA	TRBV4-1	TRBJ2-5	TRBD1	TGCGCCAGCAGCCAAGGGAACTCCCCTAGTGGACAGGACCAAGAGACCCAGTACTTC	CASSQGNSPSGQDQETQYF
many	TRBV18	TRBJ2-4	NA	TGTGCCAGCTCACCCTCACGTCTGGAGGAAAACATTCAGTACTTC	CASSPSRLEENIQYF
many	TRBV11-2	TRBJ2-1	TRBD2	TGTGCCAGCAGCTTAGATGGCGGGAGGGGGAATGAGCAGTTCTTC	CASSLDGGRGNEQFF
NA	TRBV7-9	TRBJ2-7	NA	TGTGCCAGCAGCTTAGGTTCCGGACAGAGCTCCTACGAGCAGTACTTC	CASSLGSGQSSYEQYF
few	TRBV6-5	TRBJ2-5	NA	TGTGCCAGCAGTTACTCGAATAGCCAAGAGCCCAAGTACTTC	CASSYSNSQEPKYF
many	TRBV2	TRBJ1-4	NA	TGTGCCAGCAGTGCGGGCAGGGGAGAAGAAAAACTGTTTTTT	CASSAGRGEEKLFF
many	TRBV6-2/TRBV6-3	TRBJ1-1	NA	TGTGCCAGCGAAATCTGGGCCGGTAGCACTGAAGCTTTCTTT	CASEIWAGSTEAFF